The source of this T cell receptor (beta chain) is a study of vaccination effects on CD4 cells after COVID-19. Study-level points and caveats: A shortage of convalescent patients and an absence of early post-infection timepoints characterized the study. In the late period after vaccination, infection- and vaccine-induced clones contracted markedly.

Before sequencing took place, the ViraFEST assay used viral peptide pools to expand antigen-specific CD4+ T cells. Between days 9 and 11 of culture, CD4+ T cells were separated out. The participants, recipients of two vaccine doses, got either BNT162b2 or mRNA-1273. It was on days 3 and 7 that half the medium was replaced with IL-2 medium. The repertoire was sequenced with immunoSEQ multiplex PCR; TCRdb's copy has only in-frame clones and lacks some. Of fewer than 40,000 clones listed, around four fifths are singletons. A note on this clone: Its cognate antigen is unknown.

Trimming at V came to 8 bases and at J to 1 base, leaving 11 bases not matched to a gene. This CDR3 is 16 amino acids long. CDR1 and CDR2 (germline): LNHNV, YYDKDF (reference sequence). The J gene is TRBJ1-1, the V gene TRBV15; TRBD1 agrees at 9 bases. The specimen comprised CD4+ T cells from PBMCs cultured with HCoV-NL63 spike peptides, sampled after COVID-19 vaccination. The sequence was obtained from a human donor who received a COVID-19 vaccine. Some clones in this sample may be carry-over from other donors' samples. The DNA of the CDR3 is TGTGCCACCTTCGGGACAGGGACCCTAAGGAACACTGAAGCTTTCTTT. This translates into CATFGTGTLRNTEAFF.